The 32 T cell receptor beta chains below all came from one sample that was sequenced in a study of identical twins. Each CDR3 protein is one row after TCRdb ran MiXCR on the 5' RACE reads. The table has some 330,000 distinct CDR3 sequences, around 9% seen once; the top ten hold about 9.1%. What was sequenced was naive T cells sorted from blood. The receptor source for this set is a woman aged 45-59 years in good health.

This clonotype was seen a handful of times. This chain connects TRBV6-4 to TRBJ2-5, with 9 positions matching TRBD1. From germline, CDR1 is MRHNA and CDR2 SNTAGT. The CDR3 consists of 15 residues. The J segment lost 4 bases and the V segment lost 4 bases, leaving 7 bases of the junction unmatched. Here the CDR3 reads CASSGQGVRRETQYF. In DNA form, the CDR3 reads TGTGCCAGCAGTGGACAGGGGGTTAGGCGAGAGACCCAGTACTTC.

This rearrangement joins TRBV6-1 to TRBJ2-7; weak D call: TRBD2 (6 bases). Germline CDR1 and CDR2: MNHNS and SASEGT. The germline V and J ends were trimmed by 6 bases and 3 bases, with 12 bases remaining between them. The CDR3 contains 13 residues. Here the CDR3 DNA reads TGTGCCAGCAGAGTAGGGACTTACTACGAGCAGTACGTC. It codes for CASRVGTYYEQYV.

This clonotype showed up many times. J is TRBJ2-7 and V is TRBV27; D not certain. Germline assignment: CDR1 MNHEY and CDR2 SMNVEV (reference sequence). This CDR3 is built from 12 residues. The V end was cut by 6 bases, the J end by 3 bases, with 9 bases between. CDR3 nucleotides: TGTGCCAGCAGATCCTACCTCTACGAGCAGTACTTC. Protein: CASRSYLYEQYF.

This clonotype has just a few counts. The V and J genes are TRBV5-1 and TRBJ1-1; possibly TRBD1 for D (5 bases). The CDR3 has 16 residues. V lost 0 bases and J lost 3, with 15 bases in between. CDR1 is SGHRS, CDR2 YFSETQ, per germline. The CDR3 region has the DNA TGCGCCAGCAGCTTGGGATTGGGGGGGTATTACACTGAAGCTTTCTTT. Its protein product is CASSLGLGGYYTEAFF.

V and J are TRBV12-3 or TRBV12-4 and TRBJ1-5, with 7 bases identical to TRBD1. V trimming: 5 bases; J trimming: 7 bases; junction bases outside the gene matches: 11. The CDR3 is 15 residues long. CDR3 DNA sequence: TGTGCCAGCAGTCCCAGGGGGGGGGTGCGGCAGCCCCAGCATTTT. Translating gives CASSPRGGVRQPQHF.

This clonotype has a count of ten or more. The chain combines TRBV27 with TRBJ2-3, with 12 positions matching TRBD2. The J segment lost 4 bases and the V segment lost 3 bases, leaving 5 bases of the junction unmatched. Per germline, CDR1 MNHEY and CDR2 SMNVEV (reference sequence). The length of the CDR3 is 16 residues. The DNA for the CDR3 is TGTGCCAGCAGTTTGACTAGCGGGAGTTTGGCAGATACGCAGTATTTT. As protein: CASSLTSGSLADTQYF.

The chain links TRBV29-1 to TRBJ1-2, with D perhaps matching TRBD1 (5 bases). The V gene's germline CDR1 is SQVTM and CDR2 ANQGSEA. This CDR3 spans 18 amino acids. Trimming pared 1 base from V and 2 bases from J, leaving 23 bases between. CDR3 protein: CSVEGEATFGGSNYGYTF. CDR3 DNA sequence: TGCAGCGTTGAAGGGGAGGCGACTTTCGGGGGATCCAACTATGGCTACACCTTC.

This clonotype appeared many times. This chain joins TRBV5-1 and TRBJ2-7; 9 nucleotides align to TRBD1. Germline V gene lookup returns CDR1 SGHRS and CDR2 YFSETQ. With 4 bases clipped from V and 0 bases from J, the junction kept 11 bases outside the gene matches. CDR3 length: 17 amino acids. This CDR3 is CASSPPLKTGGSYEQYF. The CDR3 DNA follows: TGCGCCAGCAGCCCCCCGCTCAAGACAGGGGGCTCCTACGAGCAGTACTTC.

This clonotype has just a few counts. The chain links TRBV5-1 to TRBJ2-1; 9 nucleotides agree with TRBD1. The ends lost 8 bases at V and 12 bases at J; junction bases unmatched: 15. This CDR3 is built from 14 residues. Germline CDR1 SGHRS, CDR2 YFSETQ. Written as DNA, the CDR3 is TGCGCCAGTTCCCCCAACAGGGGGCGCCCCGGGCAGTTCTTC. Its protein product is CASSPNRGRPGQFF. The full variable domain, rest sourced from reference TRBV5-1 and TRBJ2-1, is KAGVTQTPRYLIKTRGQQVTLSCSPISGHRSVSWYQQTPGQGLQFLFEYFSETQRNKGNFPGRFSGRQFSNSRSEMNVSTLELGDSALYLCASSPNRGRPGQFFGPGTRLTVL.

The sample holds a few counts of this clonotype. CDR3 in DNA: TGTGCCAGCTCACCAACTGAGGGAGTAAAGTTCTTC. Translation: CASSPTEGVKFF. The V call is TRBV18, the J call TRBJ2-1; tentatively, D is TRBD2 (5 bases). CDR1 KGHSH and CDR2 LQKENI come from the germline V gene. Trimming took 2 bases from V and 14 from J, leaving 13 bases between them. The CDR3 totals 12 residues.

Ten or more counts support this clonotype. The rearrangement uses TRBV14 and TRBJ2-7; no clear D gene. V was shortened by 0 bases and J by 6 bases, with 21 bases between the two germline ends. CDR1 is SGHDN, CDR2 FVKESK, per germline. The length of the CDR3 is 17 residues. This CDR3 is CASSQDPLGFPLSEQYF. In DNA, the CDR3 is TGTGCCAGCAGCCAAGATCCCTTAGGATTTCCCCTTTCCGAGCAGTACTTC.

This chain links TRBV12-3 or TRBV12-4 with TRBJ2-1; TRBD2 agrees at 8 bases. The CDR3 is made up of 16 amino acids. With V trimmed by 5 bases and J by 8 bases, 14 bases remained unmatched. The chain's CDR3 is CASSPGLDAWSYEQFF. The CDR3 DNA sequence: TGTGCCAGCAGTCCGGGACTAGATGCGTGGAGCTATGAGCAGTTCTTC.

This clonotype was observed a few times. This chain's CDR3 is CASSKRQDQETQYF. DNA for the CDR3: TGCGCCAGCAGCAAAAGACAGGACCAAGAGACCCAGTACTTC. The chain combines TRBV5-1 with TRBJ2-5, with a tentative D call TRBD1 (6 bases). V shed 4 bases and J shed 0 bases, with 10 bases lying between them. Germline lookup yields CDR1 SGHRS and CDR2 YFSETQ. The CDR3 extends over 14 amino acids.

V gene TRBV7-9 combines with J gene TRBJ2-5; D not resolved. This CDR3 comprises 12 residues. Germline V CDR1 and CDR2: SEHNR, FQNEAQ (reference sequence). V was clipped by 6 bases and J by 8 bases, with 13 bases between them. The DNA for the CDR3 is TGTGCCAGCAGGATCCCTGATGGAACCCAGTACTTC. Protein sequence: CASRIPDGTQYF.

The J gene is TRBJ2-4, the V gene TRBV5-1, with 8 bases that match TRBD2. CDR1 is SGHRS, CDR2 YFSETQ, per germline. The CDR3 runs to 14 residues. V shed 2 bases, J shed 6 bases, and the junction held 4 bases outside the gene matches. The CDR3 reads CASSLAGEGNIQYF. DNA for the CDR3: TGCGCCAGCAGCTTAGCGGGAGAGGGAAACATTCAGTACTTC.

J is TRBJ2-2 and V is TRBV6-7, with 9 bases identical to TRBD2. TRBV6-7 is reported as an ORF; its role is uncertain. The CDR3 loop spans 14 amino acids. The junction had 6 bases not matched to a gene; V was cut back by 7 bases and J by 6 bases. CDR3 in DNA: TGTGCCAGCACCCCGGGACTAGCATCCGGGGAGCTGTTTTTT. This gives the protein CASTPGLASGELFF.

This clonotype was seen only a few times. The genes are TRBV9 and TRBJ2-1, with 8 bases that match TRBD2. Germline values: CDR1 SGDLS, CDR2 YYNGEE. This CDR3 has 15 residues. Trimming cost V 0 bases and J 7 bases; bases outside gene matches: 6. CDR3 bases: TGTGCCAGCAGCGTAGCGGGAGGGCCCTCGAATGAGCAGTTCTTC. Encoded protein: CASSVAGGPSNEQFF. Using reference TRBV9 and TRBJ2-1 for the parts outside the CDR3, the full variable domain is DSGVTQTPKHLITATGQRVTLRCSPRSGDLSVYWYQQSLDQGLQFLIQYYNGEERAKGNILERFSAQQFPDLHSELNLSSLELGDSALYFCASSVAGGPSNEQFFGPGTRLTVL.

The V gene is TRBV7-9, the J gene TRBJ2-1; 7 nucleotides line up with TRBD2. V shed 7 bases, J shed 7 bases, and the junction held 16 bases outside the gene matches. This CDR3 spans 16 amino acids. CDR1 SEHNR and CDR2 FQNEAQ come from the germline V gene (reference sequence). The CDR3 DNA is TGTGCCAGCACCGAACCCCCACTAGCGTCAGATAATGAGCAGTTCTTC. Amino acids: CASTEPPLASDNEQFF.

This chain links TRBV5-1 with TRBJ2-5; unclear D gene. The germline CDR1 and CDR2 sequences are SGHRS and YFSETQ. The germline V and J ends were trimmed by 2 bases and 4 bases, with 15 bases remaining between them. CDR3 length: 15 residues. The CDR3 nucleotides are TGCGCCAGCAGCTTCAACCCTTCCGTAGGAGAGACCCAGTACTTC. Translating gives CASSFNPSVGETQYF.

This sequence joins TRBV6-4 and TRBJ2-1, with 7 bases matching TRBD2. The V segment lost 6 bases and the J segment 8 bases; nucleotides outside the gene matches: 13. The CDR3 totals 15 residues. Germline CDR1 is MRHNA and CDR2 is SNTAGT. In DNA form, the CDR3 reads TGTGCCAGCAGCCCTAGGGAGGGGACGCGGTATGAGCAGTTCTTC. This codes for CASSPREGTRYEQFF.

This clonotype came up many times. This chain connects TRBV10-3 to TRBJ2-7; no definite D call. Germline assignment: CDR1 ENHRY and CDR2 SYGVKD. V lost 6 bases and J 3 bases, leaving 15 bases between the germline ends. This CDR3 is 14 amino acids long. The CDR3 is CAISGEVRYYEQYF. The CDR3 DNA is TGTGCCATCAGCGGAGAGGTACGTTACTACGAGCAGTACTTC.

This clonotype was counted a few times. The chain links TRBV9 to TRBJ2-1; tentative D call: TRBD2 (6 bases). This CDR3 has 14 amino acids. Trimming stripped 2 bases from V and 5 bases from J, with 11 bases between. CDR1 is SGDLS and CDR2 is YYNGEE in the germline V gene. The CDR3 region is CASSVIAENNEQFF. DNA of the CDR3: TGTGCCAGCAGCGTGATAGCGGAAAACAATGAGCAGTTCTTC.

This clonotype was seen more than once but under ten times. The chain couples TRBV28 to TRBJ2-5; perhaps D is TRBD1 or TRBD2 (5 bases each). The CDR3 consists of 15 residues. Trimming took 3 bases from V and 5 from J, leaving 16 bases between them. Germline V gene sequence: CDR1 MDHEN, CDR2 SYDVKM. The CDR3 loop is CASSLIVGAEETQYF. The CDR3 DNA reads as TGTGCCAGCAGTTTGATTGTCGGGGCTGAGGAGACCCAGTACTTC.

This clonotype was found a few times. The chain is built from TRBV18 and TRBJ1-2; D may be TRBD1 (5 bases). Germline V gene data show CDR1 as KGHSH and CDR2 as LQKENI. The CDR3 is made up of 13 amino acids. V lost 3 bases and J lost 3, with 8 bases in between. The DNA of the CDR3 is TGTGCCAGCTCACCCAGGGACGACTATGGCTACACCTTC. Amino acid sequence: CASSPRDDYGYTF.

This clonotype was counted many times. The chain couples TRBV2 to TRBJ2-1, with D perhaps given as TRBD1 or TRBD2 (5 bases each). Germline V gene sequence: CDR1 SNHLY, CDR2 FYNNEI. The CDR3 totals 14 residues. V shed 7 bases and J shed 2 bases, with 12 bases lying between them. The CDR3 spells CASITGTTYNEQFF. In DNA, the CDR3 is TGTGCCAGCATCACGGGGACCACCTACAATGAGCAGTTCTTC. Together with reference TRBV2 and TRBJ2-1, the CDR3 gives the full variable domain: EPEVTQTPSHQVTQMGQEVILRCVPISNHLYFYWYRQILGQKVEFLVSFYNNEISEKSEIFDDQFSVERPDGSNFTLKIRSTKLEDSAMYFCASITGTTYNEQFFGPGTRLTVL.

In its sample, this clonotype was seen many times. In DNA, the CDR3 is TGCAGTGCTAACGAAAGGAGCTCCTACAATGAGCAGTTCTTC. Translation gives CSANERSSYNEQFF. The rearrangement uses TRBV20-1 and TRBJ2-1, with unresolved D. Trimming took 4 bases from V and 0 from J, leaving 10 bases between them. CDR1 and CDR2 from the germline V gene are DFQATT and SNEGSKA (reference sequence). The CDR3 has 14 residues.

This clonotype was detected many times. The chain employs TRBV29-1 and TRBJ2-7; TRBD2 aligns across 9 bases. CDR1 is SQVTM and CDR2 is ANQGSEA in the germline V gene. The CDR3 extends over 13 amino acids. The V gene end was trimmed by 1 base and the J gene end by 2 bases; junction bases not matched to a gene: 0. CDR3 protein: CSVEGTSAYEQYF. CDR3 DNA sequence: TGCAGCGTTGAAGGGACTAGCGCCTACGAGCAGTACTTC.

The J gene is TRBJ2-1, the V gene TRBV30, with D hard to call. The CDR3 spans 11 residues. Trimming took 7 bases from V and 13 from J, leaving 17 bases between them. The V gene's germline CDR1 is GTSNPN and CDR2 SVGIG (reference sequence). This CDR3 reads CAYLGPIRQFF. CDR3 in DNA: TGTGCCTACTTAGGGCCTATTCGCCAGTTCTTC.

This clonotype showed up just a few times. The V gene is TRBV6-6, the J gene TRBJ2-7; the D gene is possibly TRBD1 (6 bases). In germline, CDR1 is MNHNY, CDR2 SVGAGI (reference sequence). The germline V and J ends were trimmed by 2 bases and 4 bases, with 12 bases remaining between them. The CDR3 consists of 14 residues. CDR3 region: CASSYEGGSYEQYV. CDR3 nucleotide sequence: TGTGCCAGCAGTTACGAAGGGGGATCTTACGAGCAGTACGTC.

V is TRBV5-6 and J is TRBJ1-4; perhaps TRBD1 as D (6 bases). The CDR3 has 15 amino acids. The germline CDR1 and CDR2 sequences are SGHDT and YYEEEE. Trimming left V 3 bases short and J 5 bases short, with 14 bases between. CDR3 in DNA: TGTGCCAGCAGCTCAACAGGGCCGGGGAATGAAAAACTGTTTTTT. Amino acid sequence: CASSSTGPGNEKLFF.

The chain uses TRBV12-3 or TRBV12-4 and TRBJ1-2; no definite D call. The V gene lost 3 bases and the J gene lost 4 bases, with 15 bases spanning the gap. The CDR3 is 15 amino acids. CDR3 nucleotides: TGTGCCAGCAGTTTGGGGTCGGGCCGTTTCTATGGCTACACCTTC. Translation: CASSLGSGRFYGYTF.

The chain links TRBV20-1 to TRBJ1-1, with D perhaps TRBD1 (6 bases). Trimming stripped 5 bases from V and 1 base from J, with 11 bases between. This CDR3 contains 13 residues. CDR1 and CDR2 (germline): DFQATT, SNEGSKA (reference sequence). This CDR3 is CSAAGGWNTEAFF. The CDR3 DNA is TGCAGTGCTGCCGGGGGCTGGAACACTGAAGCTTTCTTT.